Described below is a single TCR beta chain sequence and its context. This specimen comes from a study of blood T cell repertoires in COVID-19. The overall study: T cells, B-cell-depleted T cells, or PBMCs provided the cDNA or gDNA that served as material.

Profiled with immunoSEQ multiplex PCR; TCRdb holds only in-frame clones, not every one. This table holds 50,000 to 80,000 clones, around nine tenths found once. Deletions cut 4 bases from V and 7 bases from J, with 12 bases between. The CDR3 sequence is 13 residues long. CDR1 SGHRS and CDR2 YFSETQ come from the germline V gene. The sequenced sample was PBMCs or T cells enriched from blood (not recorded which). The V call is TRBV5-1, the J call TRBJ1-5; the D gene is possibly TRBD1 (5 bases). This clonotype originated in a woman between 40 and 55 years old who had recovered from COVID-19. This chain's CDR3 is CASSPGSGQPQHF. DNA for the CDR3: TGCGCCAGCAGCCCAGGGTCCGGGCAGCCCCAGCATTTT.